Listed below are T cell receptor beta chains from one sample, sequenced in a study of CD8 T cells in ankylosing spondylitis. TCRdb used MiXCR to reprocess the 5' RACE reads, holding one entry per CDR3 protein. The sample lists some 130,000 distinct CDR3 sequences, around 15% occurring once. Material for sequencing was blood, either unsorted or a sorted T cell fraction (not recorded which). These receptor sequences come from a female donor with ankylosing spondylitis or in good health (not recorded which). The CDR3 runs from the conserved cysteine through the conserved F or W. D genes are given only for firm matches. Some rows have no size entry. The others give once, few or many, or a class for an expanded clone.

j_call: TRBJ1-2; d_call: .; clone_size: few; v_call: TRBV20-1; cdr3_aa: CSAGPNRDMDNGYTF; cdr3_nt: TGCAGTGCTGGACCAAACAGGGATATGGACAATGGCTACACCTTC
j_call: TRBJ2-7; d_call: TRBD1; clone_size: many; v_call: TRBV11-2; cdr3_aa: CASSLWSRTGFHEQYF; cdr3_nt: TGTGCCAGCAGCTTATGGTCCCGGACAGGGTTTCACGAGCAGTACTTC
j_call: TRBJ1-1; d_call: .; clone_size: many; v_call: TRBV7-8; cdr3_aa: CASSRGIEAFF; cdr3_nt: TGTGCCAGCAGCCGGGGCATAGAAGCTTTCTTT
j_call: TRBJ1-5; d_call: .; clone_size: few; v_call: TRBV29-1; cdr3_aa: CSVAPTTDEPQHF; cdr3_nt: TGCAGCGTTGCCCCGACGACAGATGAGCCCCAGCATTTT
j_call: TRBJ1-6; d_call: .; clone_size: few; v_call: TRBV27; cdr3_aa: CASSWSSYNSPLHF; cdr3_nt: TGTGCCAGCAGTTGGAGCTCCTATAATTCACCCCTCCACTTT
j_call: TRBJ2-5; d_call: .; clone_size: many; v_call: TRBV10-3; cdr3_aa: CAISGGRSQYF; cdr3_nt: TGTGCCATCAGCGGGGGCAGGTCCCAGTACTTC
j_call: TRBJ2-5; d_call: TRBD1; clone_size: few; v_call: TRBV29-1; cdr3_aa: CSASGQGVETQYF; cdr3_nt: TGCAGCGCCTCGGGACAGGGGGTCGAGACCCAGTACTTC
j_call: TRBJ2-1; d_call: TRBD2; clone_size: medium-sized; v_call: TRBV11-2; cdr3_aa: CASSPKPGLANHEQFF; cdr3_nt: TGTGCCAGCAGCCCAAAACCGGGACTAGCGAACCATGAGCAGTTCTTC
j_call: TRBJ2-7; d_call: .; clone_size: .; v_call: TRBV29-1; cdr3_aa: CSVEDTLGTSYEQYF; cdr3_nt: TGCAGCGTTGAAGATACGCTTGGTACCTCCTACGAGCAGTACTTC
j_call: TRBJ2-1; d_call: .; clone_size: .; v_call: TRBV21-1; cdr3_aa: CASSKHWNRGTYNEQFF; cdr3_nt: TGTGCCAGCAGCAAGCACTGGAACAGGGGAACATACAATGAGCAGTTCTTC
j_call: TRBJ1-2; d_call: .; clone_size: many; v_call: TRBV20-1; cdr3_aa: CSASLGVTYGYTF; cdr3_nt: TGCAGTGCTAGCCTAGGGGTGACCTATGGCTACACCTTC
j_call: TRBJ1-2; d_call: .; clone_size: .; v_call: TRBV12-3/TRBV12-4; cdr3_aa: CASSPYEKYGYTF; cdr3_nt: TGTGCCAGCAGCCCCTATGAGAAGTATGGCTACACCTTC
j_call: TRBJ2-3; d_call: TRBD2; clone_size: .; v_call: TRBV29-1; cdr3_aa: CSVRRLAGGPSDTQYF; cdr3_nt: TGCAGCGTCCGACGACTAGCGGGAGGACCCTCAGATACGCAGTATTTT
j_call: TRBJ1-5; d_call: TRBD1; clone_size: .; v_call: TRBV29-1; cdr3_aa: CSADWTGPRNQPQHF; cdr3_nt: TGCAGCGCTGATTGGACAGGGCCCCGCAATCAGCCCCAGCATTTT
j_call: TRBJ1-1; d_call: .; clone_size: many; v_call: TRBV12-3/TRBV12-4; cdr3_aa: CASSLSGGTEAFF; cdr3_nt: TGTGCCAGCAGTTTGTCCGGGGGCACTGAAGCTTTCTTT
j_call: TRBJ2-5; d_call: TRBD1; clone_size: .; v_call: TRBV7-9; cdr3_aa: CASSLAVGTVETQYF; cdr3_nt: TGTGCCAGCAGCTTAGCTGTGGGGACAGTAGAGACCCAGTACTTC
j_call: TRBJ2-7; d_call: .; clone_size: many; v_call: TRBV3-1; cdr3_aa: CASSQDWRDSYEQYF; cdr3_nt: TGTGCCAGCAGCCAAGATTGGCGGGACTCCTACGAGCAGTACTTC
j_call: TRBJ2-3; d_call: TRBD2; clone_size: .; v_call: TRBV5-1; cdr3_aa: CASSFTPGGSTDTQYF; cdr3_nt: TGCGCCAGCAGCTTTACGCCGGGAGGGAGTACAGATACGCAGTATTTT
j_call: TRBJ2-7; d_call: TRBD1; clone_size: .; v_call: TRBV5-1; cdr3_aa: CASSLAPQGATYEQYF; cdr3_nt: TGCGCCAGCAGCTTGGCCCCCCAGGGGGCGACCTACGAGCAGTACTTC
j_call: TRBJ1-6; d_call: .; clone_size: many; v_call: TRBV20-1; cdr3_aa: CSAREGTENSPLHF; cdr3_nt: TGCAGTGCTAGGGAGGGGACGGAAAATTCACCCCTCCACTTT
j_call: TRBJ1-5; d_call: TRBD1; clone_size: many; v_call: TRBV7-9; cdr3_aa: CAGSQGQGIAQPQHF; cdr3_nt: TGTGCCGGCAGCCAGGGACAGGGTATTGCTCAGCCCCAGCATTTT
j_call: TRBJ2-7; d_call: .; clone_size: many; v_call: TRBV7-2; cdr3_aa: CASSLGYIDEQYF; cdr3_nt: TGTGCCAGCAGCTTAGGGTACATAGACGAGCAGTACTTC
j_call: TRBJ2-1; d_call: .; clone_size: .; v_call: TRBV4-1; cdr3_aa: CASSQGKGVYNEQFF; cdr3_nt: TGCGCCAGCAGCCAAGGGAAAGGGGTTTACAATGAGCAGTTCTTC
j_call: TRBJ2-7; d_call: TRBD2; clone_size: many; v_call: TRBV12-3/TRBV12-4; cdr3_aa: CASSPGLAGSYEQYF; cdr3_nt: TGTGCCAGCAGTCCCGGACTAGCGGGGAGCTACGAGCAGTACTTC
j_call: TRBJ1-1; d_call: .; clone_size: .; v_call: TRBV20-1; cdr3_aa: CSARLPPGNTEAFF; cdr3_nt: TGCAGTGCTAGGCTTCCTCCCGGCAACACTGAAGCTTTCTTT
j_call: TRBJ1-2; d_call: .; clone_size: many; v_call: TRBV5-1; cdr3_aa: CASTAAVGIGGYTF; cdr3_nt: TGCGCCAGCACAGCAGCTGTGGGGATTGGCGGCTACACCTTC
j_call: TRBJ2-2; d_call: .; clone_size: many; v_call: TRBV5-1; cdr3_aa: CASSLVPTGELFF; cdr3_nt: TGCGCCAGCAGCTTGGTCCCGACCGGGGAGCTGTTTTTT
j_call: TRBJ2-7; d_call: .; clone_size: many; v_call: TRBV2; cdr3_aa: CASSEGRVFSYEQYF; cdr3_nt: TGTGCCAGCAGTGAGGGTAGGGTTTTCTCCTACGAGCAGTACTTC
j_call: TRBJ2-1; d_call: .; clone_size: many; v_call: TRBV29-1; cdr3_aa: CSVSGNRNEQFF; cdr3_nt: TGCAGCGTCTCCGGGAACCGCAATGAGCAGTTCTTC
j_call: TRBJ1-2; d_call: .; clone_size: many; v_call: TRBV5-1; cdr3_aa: CASSSSTNYGYTF; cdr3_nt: TGCGCCAGCAGCTCCAGTACTAACTATGGCTACACCTTC
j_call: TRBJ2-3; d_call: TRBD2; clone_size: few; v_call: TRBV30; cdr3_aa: CAWSATSGRGDTQYF; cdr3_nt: TGTGCCTGGAGTGCGACTAGCGGGAGGGGAGATACGCAGTATTTT
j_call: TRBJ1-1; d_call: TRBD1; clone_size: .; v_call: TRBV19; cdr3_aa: CASSMGTGNPEAFF; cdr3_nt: TGTGCCAGTAGCATGGGGACAGGGAACCCTGAAGCTTTCTTT
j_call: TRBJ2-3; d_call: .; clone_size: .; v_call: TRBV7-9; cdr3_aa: CASSLTDKTQYF; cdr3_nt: TGTGCCAGCAGCTTAACTGACAAGACGCAGTATTTT
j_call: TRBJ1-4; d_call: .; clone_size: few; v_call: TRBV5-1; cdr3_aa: CASRWGAGNEKLFF; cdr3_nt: TGCGCCAGCAGATGGGGTGCGGGTAATGAAAAACTGTTTTTT
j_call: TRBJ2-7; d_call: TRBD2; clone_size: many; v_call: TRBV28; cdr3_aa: CASLTVAGGRRYEQYF; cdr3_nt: TGTGCCAGCTTAACGGTCGCGGGAGGAAGGCGCTACGAGCAGTACTTC
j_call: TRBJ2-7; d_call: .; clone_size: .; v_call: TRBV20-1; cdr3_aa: CSARDGAEQYF; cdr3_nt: TGCAGTGCTAGGGATGGGGCCGAGCAGTACTTC
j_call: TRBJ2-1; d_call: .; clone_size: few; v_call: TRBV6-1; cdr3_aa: CASSQTQGRMRWNEQFF; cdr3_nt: TGTGCCAGCAGCCAAACACAGGGTCGGATGCGATGGAATGAGCAGTTCTTC
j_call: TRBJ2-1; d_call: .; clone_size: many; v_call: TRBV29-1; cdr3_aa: CSVEETEQFF; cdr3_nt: TGCAGCGTTGAGGAGACTGAGCAGTTCTTC
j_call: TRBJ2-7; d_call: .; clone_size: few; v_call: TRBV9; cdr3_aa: CASSYDEAYEQYF; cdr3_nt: TGTGCCAGCAGCTACGATGAGGCCTACGAGCAGTACTTC
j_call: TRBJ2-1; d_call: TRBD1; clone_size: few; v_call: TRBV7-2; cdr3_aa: CASSQRGGAYNEQFF; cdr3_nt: TGTGCCAGCAGCCAACGAGGGGGCGCCTACAATGAGCAGTTCTTC
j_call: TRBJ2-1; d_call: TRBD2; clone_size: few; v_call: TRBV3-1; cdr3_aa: CASSRRGENNEQFF; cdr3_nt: TGTGCCAGCAGCCGGCGGGGGGAAAACAATGAGCAGTTCTTC
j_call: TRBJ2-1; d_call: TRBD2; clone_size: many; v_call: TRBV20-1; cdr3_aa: CSARYSSGDRYNEQFF; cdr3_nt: TGCAGTGCTAGGTATTCTAGCGGAGATCGATACAATGAGCAGTTCTTC
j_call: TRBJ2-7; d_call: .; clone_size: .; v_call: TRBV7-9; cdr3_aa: CASSGDISRSYEQYF; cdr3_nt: TGTGCCAGCAGCGGGGACATTTCGCGCTCCTACGAGCAGTACTTC
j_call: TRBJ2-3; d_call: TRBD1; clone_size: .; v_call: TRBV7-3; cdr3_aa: CASSLPGQGATDTQYF; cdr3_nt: TGTGCCAGCAGCTTACCAGGACAGGGGGCGACAGATACGCAGTATTTT
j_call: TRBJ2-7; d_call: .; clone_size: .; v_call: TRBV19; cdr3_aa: CASKGVGAYEQYF; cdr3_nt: TGTGCCAGTAAGGGAGTAGGGGCCTACGAGCAGTACTTC
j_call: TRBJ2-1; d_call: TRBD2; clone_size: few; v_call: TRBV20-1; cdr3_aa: CSALAGGKQRYNEQFF; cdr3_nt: TGCAGTGCCCTAGCGGGGGGCAAACAGAGATACAATGAGCAGTTCTTC
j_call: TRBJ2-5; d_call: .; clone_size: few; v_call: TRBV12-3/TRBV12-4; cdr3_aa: CASSFGLAAVTQYF; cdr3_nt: TGTGCCAGCAGTTTTGGGTTAGCCGCGGTGACCCAGTACTTC
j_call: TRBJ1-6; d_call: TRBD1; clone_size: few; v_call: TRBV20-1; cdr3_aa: CSATRGDSYNSPLHF; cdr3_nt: TGCAGTGCTACCAGGGGGGACTCCTATAATTCACCCCTCCACTTT
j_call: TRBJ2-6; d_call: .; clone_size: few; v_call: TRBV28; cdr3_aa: CASTPEGSGANVLTF; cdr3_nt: TGTGCCAGCACTCCGGAGGGCTCTGGGGCCAACGTCCTGACTTTC
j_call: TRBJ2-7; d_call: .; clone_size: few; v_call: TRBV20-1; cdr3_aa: CSARRLELYEQYF; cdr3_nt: TGCAGTGCTAGAAGGCTAGAACTATACGAGCAGTACTTC
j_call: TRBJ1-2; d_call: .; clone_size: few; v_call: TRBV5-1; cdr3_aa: CASSLSSGRGYTF; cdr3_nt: TGCGCCAGCAGCTTGTCATCAGGGCGAGGCTACACCTTC
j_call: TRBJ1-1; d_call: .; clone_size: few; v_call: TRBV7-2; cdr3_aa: CASSLMYTEAFF; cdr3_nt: TGTGCCAGCAGCCTCATGTACACTGAAGCTTTCTTT